These 19 T cell receptor beta chains were sequenced from one sample in a study of blood T cell repertoires in COVID-19. Generated by immunoSEQ multiplex PCR, the TCRdb table keeps only in-frame clones and is missing some. The repertoire has 140,000 to 150,000 clones, 80% to 90% of them found once; the top ten carry about 1.8%. Sequencing was performed on peripheral blood. The source is a woman between 45 and 60 years old with acute or convalescent COVID-19.

This clone has a single count. The chain combines TRBV3-1 (or the pseudogene TRBV3-2) with TRBJ2-2, with 7 bases matching TRBD2. Germline V gene data show CDR1 as LGHDT and CDR2 as YNNKEL (reference sequence). The CDR3 covers 16 residues. V gave up 6 bases and J gave up 3 bases; unmatched junction bases: 10. CDR3 loop: CASSSLSGSYTGELFF. The CDR3 DNA follows: TGTGCCAGCAGTTCCCTTAGCGGGTCCTACACCGGGGAGCTGTTTTTT.

The gene calls are TRBV27 and TRBJ1-6, with unresolved D. Trimming pared 2 bases from V and 10 bases from J, leaving 9 bases between. This CDR3 has 13 amino acids. The germline V gene encodes CDR1 MNHEY and CDR2 SMNVEV (reference sequence). CDR3: CASSLGPISPLHF. The CDR3 bases are TGTGCCAGCAGTTTAGGGCCCATATCACCCCTCCACTTT.

This clone was seen only a few times. The chain employs TRBV5-5 and TRBJ2-7; D remains ambiguous. Germline V gene lookup returns CDR1 SGHKS and CDR2 YYEKEE (reference sequence). This CDR3 is built from 13 residues. Trimming stripped 2 bases from V and 2 bases from J, with 8 bases between. The CDR3 sequence: CASSFFSTYEQYF. The CDR3 bases are TGTGCCAGCAGCTTTTTTAGTACCTACGAGCAGTACTTC.

The V gene is TRBV28, the J gene TRBJ1-3, with a tentative D call TRBD1 (5 bases). The CDR3 is made up of 15 amino acids. Trimming left V 4 bases short and J 5 bases short, with 15 bases between. Germline loops: CDR1 MDHEN, CDR2 SYDVKM. The CDR3 nucleotides read TGTGCCAGCAGTTCCCCCCGGGGACTAAGAAACACCATATATTTT. Amino acid sequence: CASSSPRGLRNTIYF.

The rearrangement links TRBV9 to TRBJ1-2; D is unclear. In germline, CDR1 is SGDLS, CDR2 YYNGEE. V gave up 4 bases and J gave up 8 bases, with 24 bases separating them. The CDR3 runs 16 residues. CDR3 bases: TGTGCCAGCAGCCCACCCCAGGACGGACTCTATCCCGGCTACACCTTC. Encoded protein: CASSPPQDGLYPGYTF.

The chain joins TRBV5-1 to TRBJ1-1, with D possibly being TRBD1 (5 bases). The V end lost 2 bases, the J end lost 4 bases, and 12 bases lay between the germline ends. The germline CDR1 and CDR2 sequences are SGHRS and YFSETQ. This CDR3 has 14 amino acids. CDR3 sequence (DNA): TGCGCCAGCAGCTTTACCCAGGGCTCCACTGAAGCTTTCTTT. Its protein product is CASSFTQGSTEAFF.

This chain connects TRBV6-5 to TRBJ1-5, with D possibly being TRBD1 (5 bases). Trimming removed 5 bases from V and 5 bases from J, with 10 bases in between. In germline, CDR1 is MNHEY, CDR2 SVGAGI. The CDR3 has 13 residues. The CDR3 loop reads CASSPGRDQPQHF. Written as DNA, the CDR3 is TGTGCCAGCAGTCCCGGCAGGGATCAGCCCCAGCATTTT.

The chain is built from TRBV6-1 and TRBJ2-7, with D perhaps TRBD2 (6 bases). V was pared by 3 bases and J by 4 bases, with 13 bases between. Germline V gene sequence: CDR1 MNHNS, CDR2 SASEGT. The CDR3 length is 14 residues. The CDR3 DNA sequence: TGTGCCAGCAGTGACATCGGACTACCATACGAGCAGTACTTC. It yields the protein CASSDIGLPYEQYF.

V gene TRBV30 combines with J gene TRBJ2-7, with 10 bases lining up with TRBD2. The CDR3 contains 16 residues. Germline CDR1 GTSNPN, CDR2 SVGIG (reference sequence). After removal of 5 bases from V and 0 bases from J, the junction contained 10 bases not matched to a gene. The CDR3 is CAWGLKRGGSSYEQYF. The DNA for the CDR3 is TGTGCCTGGGGACTAAAGCGGGGGGGTAGCTCCTACGAGCAGTACTTC.

On this clone: One junction end disagrees with the germline gene, perhaps due to a read error. This rearrangement joins TRBV28 to TRBJ2-7; 7 nucleotides match TRBD1. This CDR3 contains 12 residues. The germline gives CDR1 MDHEN, CDR2 SYDVKM. CDR3 DNA sequence: TGTGCCAGCAGTTTACCGGGGACAGTTCAACGCTTC. Translated, it gives CASSLPGTVQRF.

This clone was counted once. The chain recombines TRBV7-9 with TRBJ2-1, with D perhaps matching TRBD2 (6 bases). CDR3 length: 14 amino acids. Per germline, CDR1 SEHNR and CDR2 FQNEAQ (reference sequence). Trimming cost V 1 base and J 7 bases, with 11 bases left between them. The CDR3, as DNA: TGTGCCAGCAGCTTAGGCGGCGGGGATAATGAGCAGTTCTTC. Translated, it gives CASSLGGGDNEQFF.

The genes are TRBV19 and TRBJ1-2; TRBD1 is a possible D gene (5 bases). CDR3 length: 14 amino acids. V was trimmed by 1 base and J by 1 base, leaving 7 bases between them. CDR1 is LNHDA and CDR2 is SQIVND in the germline V gene (reference sequence). The CDR3 DNA sequence: TGTGCCAGTAGTATAGGACAGTTTAACTATGGCTACACCTTC. Translation gives CASSIGQFNYGYTF.

V usage is TRBV19 and J usage is TRBJ2-5; D is possibly TRBD1 (5 bases). The CDR3 runs 13 residues. Trimming removed 4 bases from V and 5 bases from J, with 11 bases in between. Germline lookup yields CDR1 LNHDA and CDR2 SQIVND (reference sequence). The DNA of the CDR3 is TGTGCCAGTAGTAAGGGGAATCTTGAGACCCAGTACTTC. It encodes CASSKGNLETQYF.

The rearrangement links TRBV4-2 to TRBJ1-5; D uncertain. This CDR3 has 12 residues. Germline assignment: CDR1 LGHNA and CDR2 YNFKEQ. Trimming shortened V by 2 bases and J by 4 bases, and 3 bases separated the two germline ends. The CDR3 spells CASSQSNQPQHF. In nucleotides, the CDR3 is TGTGCCAGCAGCCAATCAAATCAGCCCCAGCATTTT.

The rearrangement links TRBV5-5 to TRBJ1-2; 9 bases match TRBD1. The germline V gene encodes CDR1 SGHKS and CDR2 YYEKEE (reference sequence). CDR3 length: 17 amino acids. Germline trimming cut 0 bases from V and 8 bases from J; bases unmatched to any gene: 14. The DNA for the CDR3 is TGTGCCAGCAGCTTGGATTATCTGGGACAGGGCTTGGACGGCTACACCTTC. This encodes CASSLDYLGQGLDGYTF.

The V and J genes are TRBV9 and TRBJ2-2, with 7 bases fitting TRBD2. This CDR3 has 16 amino acids. Germline V gene data show CDR1 as SGDLS and CDR2 as YYNGEE. The trim removed 0 bases at V and 4 bases at J, leaving 6 bases unmatched. CDR3 bases: TGTGCCAGCAGCGTAGAGAGCGGGGTCACCACCGGGGAGCTGTTTTTT. This gives the protein CASSVESGVTTGELFF.

The V gene is TRBV6-5, the J gene TRBJ1-1, with D perhaps TRBD1 (5 bases). With 6 bases removed from V and 2 bases from J, the gap between germline ends came to 16 bases. CDR3 length: 15 amino acids. Germline CDR1 and CDR2: MNHEY and SVGAGI. The CDR3 DNA sequence: TGTGCCAGCAGATGGGATTTTGGGGCCAACACTGAAGCTTTCTTT. It translates to CASRWDFGANTEAFF.

The chain uses TRBV6-2 or TRBV6-3 and TRBJ1-6; D might be TRBD1 (5 bases). The CDR3 covers 15 residues. Germline V gives CDR1 MNHEY, CDR2 SVGEGT. V lost 4 bases and J lost 5, with 12 bases in between. The DNA for the CDR3 is TGTGCCAGCAGTTTCCACGGAGGGGATAATTCACCCCTCCACTTT. This sequence encodes CASSFHGGDNSPLHF.

This clone was seen just once. J is TRBJ1-1 and V is TRBV6-5; 10 bases align to TRBD1. The CDR3 covers 12 residues. V gave up 4 bases and J gave up 8 bases; unmatched junction bases: 1. CDR1 and CDR2 from the germline V gene are MNHEY and SVGAGI. The CDR3 nucleotides read TGTGCCAGCAGTTTGGACAGGGGGGAAGCTTTCTTT. Translated: CASSLDRGEAFF.